Listed below are T cell receptor beta chains from one sample, sequenced in a study of T cell repertoires in cytomegalovirus infection. TCRdb analysed the reads with MiXCR anew, one entry per CDR3 protein. The sample has some 440,000 distinct CDR3 sequences; about a third are singletons. Sequences were obtained from PBMCs. The receptors here all came from a human donor in good health (CMV status not recorded). Some clones in this sample may be carry-over from other donors' samples. The CDR3 runs from the conserved cysteine through the conserved F or W. The order of the fields is clone size, V gene, D gene, J gene, CDR3 protein, CDR3 DNA. The D gene is left open where the match is weak. Some rows have no size entry. The others give once, few or many, or a class for an expanded clone.

clone_size: few
v_call: TRBV5-6
d_call: NA
j_call: TRBJ2-7
cdr3_aa: CASSGAFEQYF
cdr3_nt: TGTGCCAGCAGCGGGGCATTCGAGCAGTACTTC

clone_size: many
v_call: TRBV7-6
d_call: NA
j_call: TRBJ1-1
cdr3_aa: CASSDSKSMNTEAFF
cdr3_nt: TGTGCCAGCAGTGACAGTAAATCGATGAACACTGAAGCTTTCTTT

clone_size: NA
v_call: TRBV28
d_call: TRBD1
j_call: TRBJ1-2
cdr3_aa: CASSQGTESYGYTF
cdr3_nt: TGTGCCAGCAGTCAAGGGACAGAAAGCTATGGCTACACCTTC

clone_size: NA
v_call: TRBV28
d_call: NA
j_call: TRBJ2-4
cdr3_aa: CASSFGTKNIQYF
cdr3_nt: TGTGCCAGCAGTTTTGGGACTAAAAACATTCAGTACTTC

clone_size: NA
v_call: TRBV18
d_call: TRBD1
j_call: TRBJ2-5
cdr3_aa: CASQDRGRGETQYF
cdr3_nt: TGTGCCAGCCAAGACAGGGGGCGAGGAGAGACCCAGTACTTC

clone_size: few
v_call: TRBV20-1
d_call: NA
j_call: TRBJ2-7
cdr3_aa: CSAVQGPYEQYF
cdr3_nt: TGCAGTGCCGTACAGGGCCCCTACGAGCAGTACTTC

clone_size: many
v_call: TRBV12-3/TRBV12-4
d_call: TRBD1
j_call: TRBJ2-7
cdr3_aa: CASSSSGQGSSDEQYF
cdr3_nt: TGTGCCAGCAGTTCCTCCGGACAGGGGTCGAGCGACGAGCAGTACTTC

clone_size: NA
v_call: TRBV27
d_call: NA
j_call: TRBJ2-7
cdr3_aa: CASSPGAPTTYEQYF
cdr3_nt: TGTGCCAGCAGTCCAGGAGCACCAACTACCTACGAGCAGTACTTC

clone_size: NA
v_call: TRBV15
d_call: NA
j_call: TRBJ2-1
cdr3_aa: CATSRVTGAILPGQFF
cdr3_nt: TGTGCCACCAGCAGAGTTACCGGGGCCATCCTCCCCGGGCAGTTCTTC

clone_size: few
v_call: TRBV11-1
d_call: NA
j_call: TRBJ2-5
cdr3_aa: CASSSLDKETQYF
cdr3_nt: TGTGCCAGCAGCTCATTGGACAAAGAGACCCAGTACTTC

clone_size: NA
v_call: TRBV19
d_call: NA
j_call: TRBJ1-1
cdr3_aa: CASSISGKTEAFF
cdr3_nt: TGTGCCAGTAGTATCTCAGGGAAAACTGAAGCTTTCTTT

clone_size: many
v_call: TRBV7-2
d_call: NA
j_call: TRBJ2-7
cdr3_aa: CASSYGPDSPAGEQYF
cdr3_nt: TGTGCCAGCAGCTACGGCCCGGACTCACCCGCGGGGGAGCAGTACTTC

clone_size: few
v_call: TRBV4-2
d_call: TRBD1
j_call: TRBJ1-6
cdr3_aa: CASSQEGRPTGDRVSNSPLHF
cdr3_nt: TGTGCCAGCAGCCAAGAAGGTCGGCCGACAGGGGATAGGGTGTCCAATTCACCCCTCCACTTT

clone_size: few
v_call: TRBV9
d_call: NA
j_call: TRBJ2-5
cdr3_aa: CASSSRSLDGKETQYF
cdr3_nt: TGTGCCAGCAGCTCAAGAAGCCTGGACGGCAAAGAGACCCAGTACTTC

clone_size: NA
v_call: TRBV2
d_call: NA
j_call: TRBJ2-3
cdr3_aa: CASQLASADTQYF
cdr3_nt: TGTGCCAGTCAACTAGCCTCGGCAGATACGCAGTATTTT

clone_size: NA
v_call: TRBV7-2
d_call: TRBD2
j_call: TRBJ2-7
cdr3_aa: CASSLEGRGARRYEQYF
cdr3_nt: TGTGCCAGCAGCTTAGAGGGGCGGGGGGCCCGGCGGTACGAGCAGTACTTC

clone_size: few
v_call: TRBV9
d_call: TRBD2
j_call: TRBJ2-2
cdr3_aa: CASSSGLAGGNTGELFF
cdr3_nt: TGTGCCAGCAGCTCAGGACTAGCGGGGGGCAACACCGGGGAGCTGTTTTTT

clone_size: few
v_call: TRBV12-3/TRBV12-4
d_call: NA
j_call: TRBJ1-4
cdr3_aa: CASSGRRDRLEKLFF
cdr3_nt: TGTGCCAGCAGTGGCCGCCGGGACCGCTTGGAAAAACTGTTTTTT

clone_size: few
v_call: TRBV7-9
d_call: NA
j_call: TRBJ1-2
cdr3_aa: CASSLEKGLGGYTF
cdr3_nt: TGTGCCAGCAGCTTAGAAAAGGGACTCGGTGGCTACACCTTC

clone_size: NA
v_call: TRBV19
d_call: TRBD1
j_call: TRBJ1-5
cdr3_aa: CASRNTGGNQPQHF
cdr3_nt: TGTGCCAGTAGAAACACAGGGGGCAATCAGCCCCAGCATTTT

clone_size: few
v_call: TRBV28
d_call: TRBD2
j_call: TRBJ2-7
cdr3_aa: CASSLRTSGASYEQYF
cdr3_nt: TGTGCCAGCAGTTTACGGACTAGCGGGGCGTCCTACGAGCAGTACTTC

clone_size: many
v_call: TRBV7-8
d_call: TRBD1
j_call: TRBJ1-5
cdr3_aa: CASSYGTGGNQPQHF
cdr3_nt: TGTGCCAGCAGCTACGGGACAGGGGGTAATCAGCCCCAGCATTTT

clone_size: NA
v_call: TRBV4-1
d_call: TRBD1
j_call: TRBJ2-2
cdr3_aa: CASSLGTGSNTGELFF
cdr3_nt: TGCGCCAGCAGCCTCGGGACAGGGTCGAACACCGGGGAGCTGTTTTTT

clone_size: few
v_call: TRBV6-5
d_call: NA
j_call: TRBJ2-7
cdr3_aa: CASTPFNGYEQYF
cdr3_nt: TGTGCCAGCACCCCATTCAACGGCTACGAGCAGTACTTC

clone_size: few
v_call: TRBV20-1
d_call: NA
j_call: TRBJ2-7
cdr3_aa: CSAPDSRLQGEQYF
cdr3_nt: TGCAGTGCCCCGGACAGCCGTTTACAGGGAGAGCAGTACTTC

clone_size: few
v_call: TRBV12-3/TRBV12-4
d_call: NA
j_call: TRBJ1-4
cdr3_aa: CASSPNEKLFF
cdr3_nt: TGTGCCAGCAGCCCTAATGAAAAACTGTTTTTT

clone_size: NA
v_call: TRBV7-9
d_call: NA
j_call: TRBJ1-2
cdr3_aa: CASSSVGANYGYTF
cdr3_nt: TGTGCCAGCAGCTCTGTGGGGGCGAACTATGGCTACACCTTC

clone_size: few
v_call: TRBV11-2
d_call: NA
j_call: TRBJ1-1
cdr3_aa: CASTPDGGWTEAFF
cdr3_nt: TGTGCCAGCACCCCGGATGGGGGGTGGACTGAAGCTTTCTTT

clone_size: many
v_call: TRBV7-2
d_call: NA
j_call: TRBJ1-4
cdr3_aa: CASSSLDRFNEKLFF
cdr3_nt: TGTGCCAGCAGCTCTCTGGACAGATTCAATGAAAAACTGTTTTTT

clone_size: many
v_call: TRBV7-8
d_call: NA
j_call: TRBJ1-3
cdr3_aa: CASSLAGRNTIYF
cdr3_nt: TGTGCCAGCAGCTTAGCTGGACGAAACACCATATATTTT

clone_size: many
v_call: TRBV10-3
d_call: NA
j_call: TRBJ2-4
cdr3_aa: CAISENLAKNIQYF
cdr3_nt: TGTGCCATCAGCGAGAACTTAGCCAAAAACATTCAGTACTTC

clone_size: many
v_call: TRBV7-2
d_call: NA
j_call: TRBJ2-3
cdr3_aa: CASSFEPNTQYF
cdr3_nt: TGTGCCAGCAGCTTCGAGCCAAATACGCAGTATTTT

clone_size: NA
v_call: TRBV6-6
d_call: NA
j_call: TRBJ1-5
cdr3_aa: CASHTKDRSNQPQHF
cdr3_nt: TGTGCCAGTCACACTAAAGACAGGAGCAATCAGCCCCAGCATTTT

clone_size: few
v_call: TRBV6-6
d_call: NA
j_call: TRBJ1-5
cdr3_aa: CASSYHYSNQPQHF
cdr3_nt: TGTGCCAGCAGTTACCATTATAGCAATCAGCCCCAGCATTTT

clone_size: few
v_call: TRBV20-1
d_call: NA
j_call: TRBJ2-7
cdr3_aa: CSARGGDSTYEQYF
cdr3_nt: TGCAGTGCTAGAGGGGGGGACAGCACCTACGAGCAGTACTTC

clone_size: NA
v_call: TRBV5-6
d_call: TRBD1
j_call: TRBJ1-2
cdr3_aa: CASSLAGTDYGGYTF
cdr3_nt: TGTGCCAGCAGCTTGGCCGGGACAGACTATGGCGGCTACACCTTC

clone_size: NA
v_call: TRBV10-3
d_call: NA
j_call: TRBJ2-2
cdr3_aa: CAISESPPQGGNTGELFF
cdr3_nt: TGTGCCATCAGTGAGTCGCCCCCGCAGGGAGGGAACACCGGGGAGCTGTTTTTT

clone_size: NA
v_call: TRBV12-3/TRBV12-4
d_call: TRBD1
j_call: TRBJ1-1
cdr3_aa: CASSSVGTGNTEAFF
cdr3_nt: TGTGCCAGCAGTTCAGTTGGGACAGGGAACACTGAAGCTTTCTTT

clone_size: many
v_call: TRBV7-8
d_call: NA
j_call: TRBJ2-1
cdr3_aa: CASSLMGEQFF
cdr3_nt: TGTGCCAGCAGCTTAATGGGTGAGCAGTTCTTC

clone_size: NA
v_call: TRBV14
d_call: NA
j_call: TRBJ2-7
cdr3_aa: CASSQAGSPSYEQYF
cdr3_nt: TGTGCCAGCAGCCAAGCAGGGTCACCCTCCTACGAGCAGTACTTC

clone_size: many
v_call: TRBV7-3
d_call: TRBD1
j_call: TRBJ2-6
cdr3_aa: CASSSRQGVGANVLTF
cdr3_nt: TGTGCCAGCAGCTCCCGACAGGGTGTGGGGGCCAACGTCCTGACTTTC

clone_size: NA
v_call: TRBV29-1
d_call: NA
j_call: TRBJ2-7
cdr3_aa: CSVEAGTYEQYF
cdr3_nt: TGCAGCGTTGAGGCAGGCACCTACGAGCAGTACTTC

clone_size: NA
v_call: TRBV7-9
d_call: NA
j_call: TRBJ1-5
cdr3_aa: CASSSLAGENTDTQHF
cdr3_nt: TGTGCCAGCAGCTCTCTGGCGGGGGAAAACACAGATACGCAGCATTTT

clone_size: NA
v_call: TRBV12-3/TRBV12-4
d_call: NA
j_call: TRBJ1-2
cdr3_aa: CASSLDSEDNYGYTF
cdr3_nt: TGTGCCAGCAGTTTGGACAGTGAGGATAACTATGGCTACACCTTC

clone_size: NA
v_call: TRBV4-3
d_call: TRBD2
j_call: TRBJ2-3
cdr3_aa: CTSSQRTSGNTDTQYF
cdr3_nt: TGCACCAGCAGCCAAAGGACTAGCGGGAACACAGATACGCAGTATTTT

clone_size: NA
v_call: TRBV4-1
d_call: NA
j_call: TRBJ2-7
cdr3_aa: CASSQAPSKGYEQYF
cdr3_nt: TGCGCCAGCAGCCAAGCCCCCTCGAAGGGCTACGAGCAGTACTTC

clone_size: many
v_call: TRBV7-2
d_call: NA
j_call: TRBJ2-7
cdr3_aa: CASSSILSSYEQYF
cdr3_nt: TGTGCCAGCAGCTCTATCTTGTCCTCCTACGAGCAGTACTTC

clone_size: many
v_call: TRBV4-1
d_call: NA
j_call: TRBJ2-7
cdr3_aa: CASSQPRVGSYEQYF
cdr3_nt: TGCGCCAGCAGCCAACCCCGGGTGGGCTCCTACGAGCAGTACTTC

clone_size: few
v_call: TRBV7-8
d_call: NA
j_call: TRBJ1-2
cdr3_aa: CASSSAEGYTF
cdr3_nt: TGTGCCAGCAGCTCGGCAGAAGGCTACACCTTC

clone_size: few
v_call: TRBV19
d_call: TRBD1
j_call: TRBJ2-7
cdr3_aa: CASKDPGTGDYEQYF
cdr3_nt: TGTGCCAGTAAGGACCCCGGGACAGGGGACTACGAGCAGTACTTC

clone_size: many
v_call: TRBV27
d_call: NA
j_call: TRBJ1-4
cdr3_aa: CASTLIGRSNEKLFF
cdr3_nt: TGTGCCAGCACCCTAATAGGGCGATCTAATGAAAAACTGTTTTTT

clone_size: NA
v_call: TRBV5-1
d_call: NA
j_call: TRBJ2-1
cdr3_aa: CASSLVVGQNNEQFF
cdr3_nt: TGCGCCAGCAGCTTGGTGGTGGGGCAAAACAATGAGCAGTTCTTC

clone_size: many
v_call: TRBV27
d_call: NA
j_call: TRBJ2-7
cdr3_aa: CASSFGHLFYEQYF
cdr3_nt: TGTGCCAGCAGTTTTGGACACCTATTCTACGAGCAGTACTTC

clone_size: NA
v_call: TRBV19
d_call: NA
j_call: TRBJ2-5
cdr3_aa: CASRRFVGNGLQETHYF
cdr3_nt: TGTGCCAGTAGACGGTTTGTGGGTAATGGGTTACAAGAGACCCATTACTTC

clone_size: NA
v_call: TRBV20-1
d_call: NA
j_call: TRBJ1-6
cdr3_aa: CSAPVAGGGSPLHF
cdr3_nt: TGCAGTGCACCCGTAGCGGGGGGGGGTTCACCCCTCCACTTT

clone_size: many
v_call: TRBV28
d_call: NA
j_call: TRBJ2-4
cdr3_aa: CASSLDALAKNIQYF
cdr3_nt: TGTGCCAGCAGTTTGGATGCGCTAGCCAAAAACATTCAGTACTTC

clone_size: NA
v_call: TRBV3-1
d_call: NA
j_call: TRBJ2-1
cdr3_aa: CASSQDDGSSYNEQFF
cdr3_nt: TGTGCCAGCAGCCAAGACGACGGGAGCTCCTACAATGAGCAGTTCTTC

clone_size: many
v_call: TRBV7-6
d_call: TRBD2
j_call: TRBJ2-7
cdr3_aa: CASSSRPGLEPYEQYF
cdr3_nt: TGTGCCAGCAGCTCCCGGCCGGGACTAGAACCCTACGAGCAGTACTTC

clone_size: few
v_call: TRBV12-3/TRBV12-4
d_call: NA
j_call: TRBJ1-5
cdr3_aa: CASSLGERYSNQPQHF
cdr3_nt: TGTGCCAGCAGTTTAGGGGAGAGATATAGCAATCAGCCCCAGCATTTT

clone_size: NA
v_call: TRBV6-2/TRBV6-3
d_call: NA
j_call: TRBJ2-7
cdr3_aa: CASSYRRDEQYF
cdr3_nt: TGTGCCAGCAGTTACCGAAGGGACGAGCAGTACTTC